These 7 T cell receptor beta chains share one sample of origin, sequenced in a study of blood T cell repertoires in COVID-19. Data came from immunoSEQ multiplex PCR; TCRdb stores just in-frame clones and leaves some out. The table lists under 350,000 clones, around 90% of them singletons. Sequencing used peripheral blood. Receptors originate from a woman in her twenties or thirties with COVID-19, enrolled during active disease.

The chain's CDR3 is CASSSGASGRIGLSYEQYF. The CDR3 coding sequence is TGTGCCAGCAGCTCGGGTGCTAGCGGGAGAATAGGGCTATCCTACGAGCAGTACTTC. The chain couples TRBV7-2 to TRBJ2-7; 10 bases fit TRBD2. The CDR3 runs 19 residues. The germline V gene encodes CDR1 SGHTA and CDR2 FQGNSA. The J segment lost 1 base and the V segment lost 4 bases, leaving 16 bases of the junction unmatched.

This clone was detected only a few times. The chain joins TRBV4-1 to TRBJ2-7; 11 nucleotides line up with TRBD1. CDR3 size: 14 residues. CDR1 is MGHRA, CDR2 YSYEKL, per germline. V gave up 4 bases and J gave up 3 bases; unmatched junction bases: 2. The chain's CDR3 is CASSPGTGGYEQYF. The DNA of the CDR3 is TGCGCCAGCAGCCCCGGGACAGGGGGCTACGAGCAGTACTTC.

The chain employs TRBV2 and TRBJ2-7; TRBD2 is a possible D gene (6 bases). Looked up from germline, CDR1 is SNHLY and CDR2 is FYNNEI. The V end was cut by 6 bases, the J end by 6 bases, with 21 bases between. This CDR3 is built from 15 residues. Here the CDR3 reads CASRAPWRDPVEQYF. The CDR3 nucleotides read TGTGCCAGCAGGGCCCCTTGGAGGGACCCCGTCGAGCAGTACTTC. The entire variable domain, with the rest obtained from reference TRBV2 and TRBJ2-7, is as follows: EPEVTQTPSHQVTQMGQEVILRCVPISNHLYFYWYRQILGQKVEFLVSFYNNEISEKSEIFDDQFSVERPDGSNFTLKIRSTKLEDSAMYFCASRAPWRDPVEQYFGPGTRLTVT.

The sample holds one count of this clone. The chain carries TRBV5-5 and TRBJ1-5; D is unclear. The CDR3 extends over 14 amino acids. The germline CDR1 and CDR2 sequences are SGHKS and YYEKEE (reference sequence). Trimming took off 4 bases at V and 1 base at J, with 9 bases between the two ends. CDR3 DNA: TGTGCCAGCAGCGAGGAACTGAGCAATCAGCCCCAGCATTTT. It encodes CASSEELSNQPQHF. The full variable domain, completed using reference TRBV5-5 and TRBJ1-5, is DAGVTQSPTHLIKTRGQQVTLRCSPISGHKSVSWYQQVLGQGPQFIFQYYEKEERGRGNFPDRFSARQFPNYSSELNVNALLLGDSALYLCASSEELSNQPQHFGDGTRLSIL.

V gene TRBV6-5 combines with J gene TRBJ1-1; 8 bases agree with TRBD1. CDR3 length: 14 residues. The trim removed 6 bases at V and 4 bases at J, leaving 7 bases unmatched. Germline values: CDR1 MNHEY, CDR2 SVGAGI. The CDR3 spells CASRQTGAGTEAFF. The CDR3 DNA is TGTGCCAGCAGGCAGACAGGGGCCGGCACTGAAGCTTTCTTT.

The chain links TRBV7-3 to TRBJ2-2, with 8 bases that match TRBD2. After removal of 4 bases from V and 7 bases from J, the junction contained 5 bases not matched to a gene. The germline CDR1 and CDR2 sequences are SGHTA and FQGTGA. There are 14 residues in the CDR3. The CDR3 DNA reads TGTGCCAGCAGCTGGGACGGGAGGGACGGGGAGCTGTTTTTT. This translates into CASSWDGRDGELFF.

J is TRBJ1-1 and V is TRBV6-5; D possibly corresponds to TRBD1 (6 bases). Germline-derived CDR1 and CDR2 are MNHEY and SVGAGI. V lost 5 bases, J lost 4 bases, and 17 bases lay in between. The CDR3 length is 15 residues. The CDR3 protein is CASSPMLGAGTEAFF. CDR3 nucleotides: TGTGCCAGCAGTCCCATGTTGGGGGCCGGCACTGAAGCTTTCTTT.